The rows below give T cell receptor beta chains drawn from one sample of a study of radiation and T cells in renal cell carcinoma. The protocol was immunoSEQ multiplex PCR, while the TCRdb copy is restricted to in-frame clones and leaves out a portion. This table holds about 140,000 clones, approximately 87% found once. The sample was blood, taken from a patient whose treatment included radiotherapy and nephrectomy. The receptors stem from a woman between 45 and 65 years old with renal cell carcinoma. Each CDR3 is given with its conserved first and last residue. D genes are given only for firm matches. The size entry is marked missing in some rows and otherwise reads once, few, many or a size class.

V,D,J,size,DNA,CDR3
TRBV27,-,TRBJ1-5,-,TGTGCCAGCAGTCCAGGATTCAATAGGCAGCCCCAGCATTTT,CASSPGFNRQPQHF
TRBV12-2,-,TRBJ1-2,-,TGTGCAAGTCGCCCCGCTCATGGCTACACCTTC,CASRPAHGYTF
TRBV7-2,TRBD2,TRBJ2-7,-,TGTGCCAGCAGCCCCCGGACTAGCGGTAGTTGGGAGCAGTACTTC,CASSPRTSGSWEQYF
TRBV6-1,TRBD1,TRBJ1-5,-,TGTGCCAGCGAGACAGGGGATAGCAATCAGCCCCAGCATTTT,CASETGDSNQPQHF
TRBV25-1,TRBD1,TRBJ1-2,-,TGTGCCAGCAGTGAATGGGGGACAGGGGGCATCTATGGCTACACCTTC,CASSEWGTGGIYGYTF
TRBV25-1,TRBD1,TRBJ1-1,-,TGTGCCAGCAGGACAGGGGACACTGAAGCTTTCTTT,CASRTGDTEAFF
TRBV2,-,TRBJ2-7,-,TGTGCCTGCAGGGCGGGACAACTTTACGAGCAGTACTTC,CACRAGQLYEQYF
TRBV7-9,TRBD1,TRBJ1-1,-,TGTGCCAGCAGCGGAGGACAGGGGTGGGCTGAAGCTTTCTTT,CASSGGQGWAEAFF
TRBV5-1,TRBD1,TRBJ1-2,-,TGCGCCAGCAGCTCACCCGGGACAGTCTATGGCTACACCTTC,CASSSPGTVYGYTF
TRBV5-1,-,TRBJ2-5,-,TGCGCCAGCAGCTTGGCTGGGGGAGAGACCCAGTACTTC,CASSLAGGETQYF
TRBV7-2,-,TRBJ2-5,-,TGTGCCAGCAGCTTAATTCCGAGGGAGACCCAGTACTTC,CASSLIPRETQYF
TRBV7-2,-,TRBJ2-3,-,TGTGCCAGCAGCTTAGCAGGGGAAGATACGCAGTATTTT,CASSLAGEDTQYF
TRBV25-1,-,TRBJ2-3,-,TGTGCCAGCAGTGAGGACACAGATACGCAGTATTTT,CASSEDTDTQYF
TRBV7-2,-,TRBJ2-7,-,TGTGCCAGCAGGTTGAGCAGGGTGGGTGAGCAGTACTTC,CASRLSRVGEQYF
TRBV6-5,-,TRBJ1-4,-,TGTGCCAGCAGAACACCCGGAATGGAAAAACTGTTTTTT,CASRTPGMEKLFF
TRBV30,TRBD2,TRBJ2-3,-,TGTGCCTGGAGTTGGAGCGGGGGCACAGATACGCAGTATTTT,CAWSWSGGTDTQYF
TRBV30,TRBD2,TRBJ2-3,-,TGTGCCTGGACCCTGGGGGCTAGCGGGGGCTCAGATACGCAGTATTTT,CAWTLGASGGSDTQYF
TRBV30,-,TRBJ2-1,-,TGTGCCTGGAGTAGGGGGGCAAGATACAATGAGCAGTTCTTC,CAWSRGARYNEQFF
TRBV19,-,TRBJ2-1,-,TGTGCCAGTAGTGACGGGTTCTGGAATGAGCAGTTCTTC,CASSDGFWNEQFF
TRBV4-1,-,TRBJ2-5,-,TGCGCCAGCAGCCAATCAGGGTTTTTGGAGACCCAGTACTTC,CASSQSGFLETQYF
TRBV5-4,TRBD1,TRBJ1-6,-,TGTGCCAGCAGCTTGCCGGGACAGGGAGCCAGCGAGGCCCTCCACTTT,CASSLPGQGASEALHF
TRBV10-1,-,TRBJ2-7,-,TGCGCCAGCAGTCCCGACGGGTCGTACGAGCAGTACTTC,CASSPDGSYEQYF
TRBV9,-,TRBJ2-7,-,TGTGCCAGCAGCGCCCTTTCCGGTGGGAGCGAGCAGTACTTC,CASSALSGGSEQYF
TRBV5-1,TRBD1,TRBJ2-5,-,TGCGCCAGCAGCCTGGGACAGGGGGCAGGAGAGACCCAGTACTTC,CASSLGQGAGETQYF
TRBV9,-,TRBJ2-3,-,TGTGCCAGCAGTCGACTAAGCACAGATACGCAGTATTTT,CASSRLSTDTQYF
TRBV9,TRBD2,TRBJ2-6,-,TGTGCCAGCAAGGCGGGGGGGACCGGGGCCAACGTCCTGACTTTC,CASKAGGTGANVLTF
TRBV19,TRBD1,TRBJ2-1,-,TGTGCCAGAGACAGGGGGCTCACTGAGCAGTTCTTC,CARDRGLTEQFF
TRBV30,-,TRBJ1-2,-,TGTGCCTGGAGTGAGGGGGTCATTGCTAACTATGGCTACACCTTC,CAWSEGVIANYGYTF
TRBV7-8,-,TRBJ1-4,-,TGTGCCAGCACAATACAGGGTCGAGGGGAAAAACTGTTTTTT,CASTIQGRGEKLFF
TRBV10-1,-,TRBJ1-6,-,TGCGCCAGCCAGGAGGACTATAATTCACCCCTCCACTTT,CASQEDYNSPLHF
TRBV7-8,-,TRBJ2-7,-,TGTGCCAGCAGCTTAGGAACTGAGCAGTACTTC,CASSLGTEQYF
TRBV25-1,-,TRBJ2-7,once,TGTGCCAGCAGCCAGTTCTCCCTCGAGCAGTACTTC,CASSQFSLEQYF
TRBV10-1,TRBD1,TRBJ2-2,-,TGCGCCAGCAGTGACGGGACAGACACCGGGGAGCTGTTTTTT,CASSDGTDTGELFF
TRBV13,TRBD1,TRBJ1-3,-,TGTGCCAGCAGCGTAGGGGGCGCGAGAGGAAACACCATATATTTT,CASSVGGARGNTIYF
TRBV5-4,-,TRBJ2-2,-,TGTGCCAGCAGCTTGGGATTAGCACTGAACACCGGGGAGCTGTTTTTT,CASSLGLALNTGELFF
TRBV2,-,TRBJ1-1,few,TGTGCCAGCAGTTCCTTGGACAGTCGGGCTTTCTTT,CASSSLDSRAFF
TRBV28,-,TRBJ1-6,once,TGTGCCAGCAGAACCGGGACCGCAACGACACCCCTCCACTTT,CASRTGTATTPLHF
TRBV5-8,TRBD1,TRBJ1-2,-,TGTGCCAGCAGCTTTATAGGGGGCAACTATGGCTACACCTTC,CASSFIGGNYGYTF
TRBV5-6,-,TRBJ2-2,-,TGTGCCAGCAGCTTGGCAGTCGGGGAGCTGTTTTTT,CASSLAVGELFF
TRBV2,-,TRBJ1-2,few,TGTGCCAGCAGTCTCCGGACGGGAAGCTATGGCTACACCTTC,CASSLRTGSYGYTF
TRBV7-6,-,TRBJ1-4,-,TGTGCCAGCAGCTTAGAGGAGACAACTAATGAAAAACTGTTTTTT,CASSLEETTNEKLFF
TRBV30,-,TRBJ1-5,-,TGTGCCTGGAGTGTCCGTCGCAGGGGCTGGGATCAGCCCCAGCATTTT,CAWSVRRRGWDQPQHF
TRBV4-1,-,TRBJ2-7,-,TGCGCCAGCAGCCAATATTACGCAGGGTTAGGCTACGAGCAGTACTTC,CASSQYYAGLGYEQYF
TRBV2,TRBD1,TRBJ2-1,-,TGTGCCAGCAGTATAAACAGAAAGACAGGGGGTGAGCAGTTCTTC,CASSINRKTGGEQFF
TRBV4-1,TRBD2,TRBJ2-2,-,TGCGCCAGCAGCCAAGGACTAGCGGAGAACACCGGGGAGCTGTTTTTT,CASSQGLAENTGELFF
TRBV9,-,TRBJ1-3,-,TGTGCCAGCAGCGTTCAAAAGGCAGCCTCTGGAAACACCATATATTTT,CASSVQKAASGNTIYF